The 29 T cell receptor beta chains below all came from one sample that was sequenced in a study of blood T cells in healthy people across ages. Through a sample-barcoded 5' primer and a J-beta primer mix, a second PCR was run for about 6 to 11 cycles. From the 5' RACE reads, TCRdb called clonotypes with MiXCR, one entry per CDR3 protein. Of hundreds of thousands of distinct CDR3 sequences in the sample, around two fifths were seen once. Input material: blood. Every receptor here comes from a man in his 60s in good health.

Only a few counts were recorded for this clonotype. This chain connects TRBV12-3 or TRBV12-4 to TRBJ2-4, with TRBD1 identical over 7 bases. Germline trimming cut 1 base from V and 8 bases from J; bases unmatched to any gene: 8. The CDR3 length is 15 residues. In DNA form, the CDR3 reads TGTGCCAGCAGTTTAGTGTTGACAGGGTATGACATTCAGTACTTC. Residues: CASSLVLTGYDIQYF.

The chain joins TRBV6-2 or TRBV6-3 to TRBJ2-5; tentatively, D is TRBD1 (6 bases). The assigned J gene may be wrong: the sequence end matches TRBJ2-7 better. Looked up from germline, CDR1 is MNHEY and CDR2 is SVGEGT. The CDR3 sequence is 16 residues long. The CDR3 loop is CASSYSSRGISYEQYF. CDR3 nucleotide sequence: TGTGCCAGCAGTTACTCGAGTAGGGGGATATCCTACGAGCAGTACTTC.

The CDR3 coding sequence is TGCAGTGCGGGGGTGATGGCAGGTGAAAAACTGTTTTTT. Residues: CSAGVMAGEKLFF. This chain connects TRBV20-1 to TRBJ1-4; D possibly corresponds to TRBD1 (5 bases). This CDR3 is built from 13 residues. Germline-derived CDR1 and CDR2 are DFQATT and SNEGSKA (reference sequence). V shed 6 bases and J shed 7 bases, with 15 bases lying between them.

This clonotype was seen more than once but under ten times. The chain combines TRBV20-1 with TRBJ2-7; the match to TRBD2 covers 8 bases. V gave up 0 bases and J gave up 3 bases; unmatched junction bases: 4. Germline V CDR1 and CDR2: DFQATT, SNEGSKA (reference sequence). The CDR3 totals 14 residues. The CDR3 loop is CSARDGGALYEQYF. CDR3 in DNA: TGCAGTGCTAGAGACGGGGGGGCTCTCTACGAGCAGTACTTC.

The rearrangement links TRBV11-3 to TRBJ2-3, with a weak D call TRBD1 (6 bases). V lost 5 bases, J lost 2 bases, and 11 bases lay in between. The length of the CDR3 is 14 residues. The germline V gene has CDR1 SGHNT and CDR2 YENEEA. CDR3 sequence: CASSRGQNTDTQYF. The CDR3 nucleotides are TGTGCCAGCAGCCGCGGACAGAACACAGATACGCAGTATTTT.

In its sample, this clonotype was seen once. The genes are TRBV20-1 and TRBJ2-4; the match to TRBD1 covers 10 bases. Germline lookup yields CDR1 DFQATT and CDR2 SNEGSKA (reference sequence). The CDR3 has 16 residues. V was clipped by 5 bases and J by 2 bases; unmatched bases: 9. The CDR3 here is CSAGQGGGGSKNIQYF. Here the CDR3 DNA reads TGCAGTGCTGGACAGGGGGGGGGTGGGTCCAAAAACATTCAGTACTTC.

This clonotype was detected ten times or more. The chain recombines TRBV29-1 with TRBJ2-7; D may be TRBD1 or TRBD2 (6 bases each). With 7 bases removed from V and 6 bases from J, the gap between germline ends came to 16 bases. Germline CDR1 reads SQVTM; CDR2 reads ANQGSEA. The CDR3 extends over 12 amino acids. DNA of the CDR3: TGCAGCGCGGGCCTACAGGGAGGCGAGCAGTACTTC. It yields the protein CSAGLQGGEQYF.

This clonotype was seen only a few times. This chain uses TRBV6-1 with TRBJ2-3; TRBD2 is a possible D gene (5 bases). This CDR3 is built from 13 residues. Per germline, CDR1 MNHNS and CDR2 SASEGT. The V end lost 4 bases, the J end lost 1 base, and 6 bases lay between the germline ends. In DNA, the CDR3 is TGTGCCAGCAGTGGGACTCGCACAGATACGCAGTATTTT. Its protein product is CASSGTRTDTQYF.

The CDR3 nucleotides are TGTGCCAGCAGTTGGACGGGGGGTAAACACAATGAGCAGTTCTTC. Translating it yields CASSWTGGKHNEQFF. The chain is built from TRBV6-5 and TRBJ2-1; TRBD2 matches 7 bases. The CDR3 consists of 15 residues. CDR1 is MNHEY, CDR2 SVGAGI, per germline. Germline trimming cut 4 bases from V and 5 bases from J; bases unmatched to any gene: 8.

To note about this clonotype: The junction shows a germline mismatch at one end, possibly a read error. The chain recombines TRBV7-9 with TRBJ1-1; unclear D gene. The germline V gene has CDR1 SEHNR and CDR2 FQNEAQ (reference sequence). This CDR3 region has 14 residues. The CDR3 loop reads CACSLGKGITEAFF. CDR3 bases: TGTGCCTGCAGCTTAGGGAAGGGAATAACTGAAGCTTTCTTT. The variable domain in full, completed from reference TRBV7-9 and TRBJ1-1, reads DTGVSQNPRHKITKRGQNVTFRCDPISEHNRLYWYRQTLGQGPEFLTYFQNEAQLEKSRLLSDRFSAERPKGSFSTLEIQRTEQGDSAMYLCACSLGKGITEAFFGQGTRLTVV.

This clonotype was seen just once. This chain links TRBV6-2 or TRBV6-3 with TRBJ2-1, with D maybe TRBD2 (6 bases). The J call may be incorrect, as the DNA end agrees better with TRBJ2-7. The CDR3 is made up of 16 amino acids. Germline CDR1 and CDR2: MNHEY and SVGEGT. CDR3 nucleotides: TGTGCCAGCAGTTACTCGTCGGGGGTTTCCTACAATGAGCAGTACTTC. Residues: CASSYSSGVSYNEQYF.

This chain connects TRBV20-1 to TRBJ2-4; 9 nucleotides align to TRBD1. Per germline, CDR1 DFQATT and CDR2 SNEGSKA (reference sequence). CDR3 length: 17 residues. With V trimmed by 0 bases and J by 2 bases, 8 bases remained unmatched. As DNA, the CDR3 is TGCAGTGCTAGAGATTTCAAGACAGGGGGTTCCAAAAACATTCAGTACTTC. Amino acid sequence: CSARDFKTGGSKNIQYF.

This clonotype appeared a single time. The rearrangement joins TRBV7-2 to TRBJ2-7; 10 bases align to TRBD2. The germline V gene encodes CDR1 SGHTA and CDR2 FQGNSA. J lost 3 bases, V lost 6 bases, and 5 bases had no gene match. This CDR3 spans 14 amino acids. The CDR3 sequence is CASSILAGYYEQYF. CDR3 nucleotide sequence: TGTGCCAGCAGTATACTAGCGGGGTACTACGAGCAGTACTTC.

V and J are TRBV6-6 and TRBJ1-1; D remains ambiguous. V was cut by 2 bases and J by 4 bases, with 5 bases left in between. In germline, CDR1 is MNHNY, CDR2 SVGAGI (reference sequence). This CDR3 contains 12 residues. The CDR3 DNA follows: TGTGCCAGCAGTTACATGGGCACTGAAGCTTTCTTT. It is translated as CASSYMGTEAFF.

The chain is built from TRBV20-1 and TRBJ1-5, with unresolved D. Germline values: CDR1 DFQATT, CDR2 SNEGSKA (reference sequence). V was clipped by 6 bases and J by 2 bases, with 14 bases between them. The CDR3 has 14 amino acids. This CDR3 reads CSAEGGLGNQPQHF. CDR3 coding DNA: TGCAGTGCGGAGGGAGGTCTTGGCAATCAGCCCCAGCATTTT.

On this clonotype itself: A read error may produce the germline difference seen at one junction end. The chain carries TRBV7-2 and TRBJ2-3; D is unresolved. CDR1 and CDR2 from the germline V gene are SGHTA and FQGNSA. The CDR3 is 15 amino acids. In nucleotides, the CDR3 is TGCGCCAGCAGCTTCCAAGGGTCGGTACAGGATACGCAGTATTTT. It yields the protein CASSFQGSVQDTQYF.

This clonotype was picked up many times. The CDR3 DNA is TGCGCCAGCAGCTTGGGGGGATACTACAATGAGCAGTTCTTC. Translated: CASSLGGYYNEQFF. This chain links TRBV5-1 with TRBJ2-1; no clear D. The length of the CDR3 is 14 residues. Trimming stripped 0 bases from V and 3 bases from J, with 7 bases between. Germline assignment: CDR1 SGHRS and CDR2 YFSETQ.

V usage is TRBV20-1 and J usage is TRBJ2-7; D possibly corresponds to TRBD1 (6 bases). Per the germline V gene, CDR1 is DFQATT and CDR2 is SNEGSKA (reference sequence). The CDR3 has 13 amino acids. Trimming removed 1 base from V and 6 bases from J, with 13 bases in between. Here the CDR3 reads CSARGVRGCEQYF. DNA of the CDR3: TGCAGTGCTAGAGGGGTCAGGGGATGCGAGCAGTACTTC.

The CDR3 protein is CASSQPRTGQSYNEQFF. The CDR3 DNA reads as TGTGCCAGCAGCCAACCCCGGACAGGGCAATCCTACAATGAGCAGTTCTTC. J is TRBJ2-1 and V is TRBV3-1; 8 nucleotides align to TRBD1. There are 17 residues in the CDR3. V lost 2 bases to trimming and J lost 1 base; unmatched junction nucleotides: 7. Germline loops: CDR1 LGHDT, CDR2 YNNKEL (reference sequence).

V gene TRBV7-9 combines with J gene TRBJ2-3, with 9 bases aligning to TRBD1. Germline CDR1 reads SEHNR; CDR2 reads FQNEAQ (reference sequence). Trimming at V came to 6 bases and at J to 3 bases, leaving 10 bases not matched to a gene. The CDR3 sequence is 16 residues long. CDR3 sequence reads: CASRTLQGALTDTQYF. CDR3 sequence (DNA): TGTGCCAGCAGGACACTACAGGGGGCGCTTACAGATACGCAGTATTTT. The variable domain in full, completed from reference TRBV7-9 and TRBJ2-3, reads DTGVSQNPRHKITKRGQNVTFRCDPISEHNRLYWYRQTLGQGPEFLTYFQNEAQLEKSRLLSDRFSAERPKGSFSTLEIQRTEQGDSAMYLCASRTLQGALTDTQYFGPGTRLTVL.

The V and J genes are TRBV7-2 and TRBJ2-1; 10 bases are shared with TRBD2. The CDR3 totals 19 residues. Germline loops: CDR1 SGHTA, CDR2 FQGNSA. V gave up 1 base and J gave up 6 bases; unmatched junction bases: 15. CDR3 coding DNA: TGTGCCAGCAGCTTAGAGTCTGGGGTTCGTCTAGCGGGGGCCAATGAGCAGTTCTTC. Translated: CASSLESGVRLAGANEQFF.

The CDR3 spells CASSLMGTSGNHEQYF. Here the CDR3 DNA reads TGTGCCAGCAGCTTAATGGGGACTAGCGGGAACCACGAGCAGTACTTC. The chain links TRBV7-6 to TRBJ2-7; 13 nucleotides agree with TRBD2. V trimming: 2 bases; J trimming: 5 bases; junction bases outside the gene matches: 6. The CDR3 length is 16 residues. The germline V gene has CDR1 SGHVS and CDR2 FNYEAQ.

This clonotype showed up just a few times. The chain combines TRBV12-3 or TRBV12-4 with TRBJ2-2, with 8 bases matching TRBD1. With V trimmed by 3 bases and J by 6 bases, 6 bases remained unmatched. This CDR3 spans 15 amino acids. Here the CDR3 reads CASSFLQGAPGELFF. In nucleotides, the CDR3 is TGTGCCAGCAGTTTTTTGCAGGGGGCACCCGGGGAGCTGTTTTTT.

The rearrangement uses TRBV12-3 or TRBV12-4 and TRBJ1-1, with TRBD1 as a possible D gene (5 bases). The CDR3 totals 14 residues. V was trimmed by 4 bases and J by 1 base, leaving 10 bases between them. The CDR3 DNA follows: TGTGCCAGCAGTTCCTCCGACAGGAACACTGAAGCTTTCTTT. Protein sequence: CASSSSDRNTEAFF.

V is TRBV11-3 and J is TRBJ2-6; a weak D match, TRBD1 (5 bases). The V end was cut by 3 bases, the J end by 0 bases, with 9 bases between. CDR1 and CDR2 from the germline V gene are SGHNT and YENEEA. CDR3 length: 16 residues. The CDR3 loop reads CASSLGQPSGANVLTF. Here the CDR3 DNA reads TGTGCCAGCAGCTTGGGGCAGCCCTCTGGGGCCAACGTCCTGACTTTC. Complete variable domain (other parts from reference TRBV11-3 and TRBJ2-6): EAGVVQSPRYKIIEKKQPVAFWCNPISGHNTLYWYLQNLGQGPELLIRYENEEAVDDSQLPKDRFSAERLKGVDSTLKIQPAELGDSAVYLCASSLGQPSGANVLTFGAGSRLTVL.

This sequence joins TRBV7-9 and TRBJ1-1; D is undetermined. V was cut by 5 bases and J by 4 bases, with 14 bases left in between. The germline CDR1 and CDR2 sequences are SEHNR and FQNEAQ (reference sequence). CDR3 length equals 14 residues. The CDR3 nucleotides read TGTGCCAGCAGCCAGGCTGCCCGGGGCACTGAAGCTTTCTTT. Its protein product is CASSQAARGTEAFF.

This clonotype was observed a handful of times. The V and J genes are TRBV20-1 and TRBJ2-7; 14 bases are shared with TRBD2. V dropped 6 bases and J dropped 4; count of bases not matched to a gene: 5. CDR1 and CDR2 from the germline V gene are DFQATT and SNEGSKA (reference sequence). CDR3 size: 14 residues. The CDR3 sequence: CSAPGTSGGYEQYF. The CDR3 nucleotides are TGCAGTGCCCCAGGGACTAGCGGGGGTTACGAGCAGTACTTC.

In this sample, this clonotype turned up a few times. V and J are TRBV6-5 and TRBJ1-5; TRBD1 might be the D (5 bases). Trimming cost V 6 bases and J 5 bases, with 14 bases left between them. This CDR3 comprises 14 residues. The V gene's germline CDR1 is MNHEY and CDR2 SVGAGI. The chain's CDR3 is CASRRAGSYQPQHF. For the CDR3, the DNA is TGTGCCAGCAGACGGGCAGGGTCGTATCAGCCCCAGCATTTT.

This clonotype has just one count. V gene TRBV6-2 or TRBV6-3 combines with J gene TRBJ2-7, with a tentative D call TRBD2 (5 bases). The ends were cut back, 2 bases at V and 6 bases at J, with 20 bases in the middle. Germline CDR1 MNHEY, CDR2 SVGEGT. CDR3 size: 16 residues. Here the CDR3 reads CASSYGLSLVVPEQYF. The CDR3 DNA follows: TGTGCCAGCAGTTACGGACTTAGCTTAGTGGTTCCCGAGCAGTACTTC.